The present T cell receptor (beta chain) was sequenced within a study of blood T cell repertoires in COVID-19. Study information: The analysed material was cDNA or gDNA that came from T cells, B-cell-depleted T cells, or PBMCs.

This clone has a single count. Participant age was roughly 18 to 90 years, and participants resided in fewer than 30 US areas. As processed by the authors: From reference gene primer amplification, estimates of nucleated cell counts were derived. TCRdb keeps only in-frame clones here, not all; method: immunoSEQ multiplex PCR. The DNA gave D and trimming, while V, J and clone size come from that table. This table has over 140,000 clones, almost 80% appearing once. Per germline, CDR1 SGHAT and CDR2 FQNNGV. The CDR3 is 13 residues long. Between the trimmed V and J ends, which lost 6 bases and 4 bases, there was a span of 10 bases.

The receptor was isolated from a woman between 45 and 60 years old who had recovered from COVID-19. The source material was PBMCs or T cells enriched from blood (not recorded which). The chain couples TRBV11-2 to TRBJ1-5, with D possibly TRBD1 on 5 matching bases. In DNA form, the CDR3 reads TGTGCCAGCAGGGACGGGACTAATCAGCCCCAGCATTTT. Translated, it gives CASRDGTNQPQHF.